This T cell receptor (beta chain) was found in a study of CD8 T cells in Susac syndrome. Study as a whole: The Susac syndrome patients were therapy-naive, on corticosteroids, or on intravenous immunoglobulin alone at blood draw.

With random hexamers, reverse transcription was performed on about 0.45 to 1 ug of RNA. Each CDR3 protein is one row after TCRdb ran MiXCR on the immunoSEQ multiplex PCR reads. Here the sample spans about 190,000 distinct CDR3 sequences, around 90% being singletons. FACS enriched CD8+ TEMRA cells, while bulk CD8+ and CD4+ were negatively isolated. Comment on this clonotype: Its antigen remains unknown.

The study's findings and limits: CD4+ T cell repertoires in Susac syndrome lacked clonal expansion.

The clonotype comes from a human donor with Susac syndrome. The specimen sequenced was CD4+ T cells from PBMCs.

CDR3 bases: TGCGCCAGCAGCTTGGCCGTACTAGCGGTCGATGAGCAGTTCTTC. It is translated as CASSLAVLAVDEQFF. The chain has TRBV5-1 and TRBJ2-1; 8 bases fit TRBD2. CDR3 length: 15 amino acids. Germline assignment: CDR1 SGHRS and CDR2 YFSETQ. V lost 0 bases and J lost 8; bases outside the gene matches: 7.